The 23 T cell receptor beta chains below all came from one sample that was sequenced in a study of cytomegalovirus exposure and HLA in healthy donors. Researchers ran the PCR with 60 Vbeta and 13 Jbeta primers. Produced via immunoSEQ multiplex PCR; TCRdb's table is partial and in-frame only. Among over 200,000 clones listed, under 80% were seen once. Material for sequencing was PBMCs. The receptors stem from a woman in her 30s in good health and CMV-seronegative.

This clone has a handful of counts. This sequence joins TRBV9 and TRBJ2-3; tentative D call: TRBD2 (5 bases). This CDR3 spans 14 amino acids. V was cut by 4 bases and J by 5 bases, with 14 bases left in between. Germline CDR1 is SGDLS and CDR2 is YYNGEE. This chain's CDR3 is CASSSSREGDTQYF. CDR3 nucleotide sequence: TGTGCCAGCAGCTCCAGTCGTGAGGGAGATACGCAGTATTTT. The variable domain in full, completed from reference TRBV9 and TRBJ2-3, reads DSGVTQTPKHLITATGQRVTLRCSPRSGDLSVYWYQQSLDQGLQFLIQYYNGEERAKGNILERFSAQQFPDLHSELNLSSLELGDSALYFCASSSSREGDTQYFGPGTRLTVL.

This clone was recorded once. This chain joins TRBV19 and TRBJ2-2; the D gene is possibly TRBD1 (6 bases). V was pared by 5 bases and J by 2 bases, with 12 bases between. CDR3 size: 15 residues. Germline values: CDR1 LNHDA, CDR2 SQIVND (reference sequence). This CDR3 is CASSLRTVNTGELFF. The CDR3 coding sequence is TGTGCCAGTAGTCTCCGGACAGTCAACACCGGGGAGCTGTTTTTT.

This chain joins TRBV19 and TRBJ2-3, with D possibly TRBD1 on 5 matching bases. This CDR3 has 19 amino acids. Germline V lookup: CDR1 LNHDA, CDR2 SQIVND (reference sequence). V was cut by 1 base and J by 0 bases, with 20 bases left in between. DNA for the CDR3: TGTGCCAGTAGTATAGGGGGCGTGGACGGATACATTAGCACAGATACGCAGTATTTT. Amino acids: CASSIGGVDGYISTDTQYF.

The chain employs TRBV30 and TRBJ1-6, with a tentative D call TRBD1 (5 bases). Germline V gene lookup returns CDR1 GTSNPN and CDR2 SVGIG (reference sequence). V lost 4 bases and J 10 bases, leaving 8 bases between the germline ends. CDR3 length: 11 amino acids. CDR3 DNA sequence: TGTGCCTGGACTCAGGGATCACCCCTCCACTTT. It specifies CAWTQGSPLHF.

The chain links TRBV7-9 to TRBJ2-1; 7 bases fit TRBD2. Looked up from germline, CDR1 is SEHNR and CDR2 is FQNEAQ (reference sequence). CDR3 length: 16 amino acids. With 4 bases clipped from V and 2 bases from J, the junction kept 8 bases outside the gene matches. CDR3 in DNA: TGTGCCAGCAGCTCCCTTCTAGCGGCAACCTACAATGAGCAGTTCTTC. Translating gives CASSSLLAATYNEQFF.

On this clone: Germline is not matched at one junction end, which may reflect a read error. The rearrangement uses TRBV6-5 and TRBJ1-2, with D possibly matching TRBD1 (6 bases). CDR3 length: 13 amino acids. CDR1 is MNHEY, CDR2 SVGAGI, per germline. The CDR3: CAGSISPGVGYTF. As DNA, the CDR3 is TGTGCCGGCAGTATCTCACCAGGGGTGGGCTACACCTTC.

This chain uses TRBV6-1 with TRBJ2-7, with a possible D match to TRBD1 (6 bases). There are 15 residues in the CDR3. V lost 5 bases and J 0 bases, leaving 14 bases between the germline ends. CDR1 and CDR2 (germline): MNHNS, SASEGT. CDR3 sequence reads: CASSSGDRNSYEQYF. As DNA, the CDR3 is TGTGCCAGCAGTTCAGGGGACCGCAACTCCTACGAGCAGTACTTC.

This sequence joins TRBV5-1 and TRBJ2-5; D might be TRBD1 (6 bases). The CDR3 runs to 15 residues. Germline values: CDR1 SGHRS, CDR2 YFSETQ. V gave up 4 bases and J gave up 5 bases, with 18 bases separating them. CDR3 bases: TGCGCCAGCAGCCATCGACAGGCCTTTGGGGAGACCCAGTACTTC. This encodes CASSHRQAFGETQYF.

In its sample, this clone was seen a few times. The genes are TRBV10-3 and TRBJ1-1; D is possibly TRBD1 (5 bases). V shed 6 bases and J shed 1 base, with 9 bases lying between them. Germline V CDR1 and CDR2: ENHRY, SYGVKD. This CDR3 is 13 amino acids long. This chain's CDR3 is CAISPDRNTEAFF. The CDR3 DNA sequence: TGTGCCATCAGCCCAGACAGGAACACTGAAGCTTTCTTT.

V and J are TRBV10-3 and TRBJ1-2; 7 bases fit TRBD1. CDR3 length: 12 residues. Germline CDR1 is ENHRY and CDR2 is SYGVKD. Trimming took 6 bases from V and 7 from J; bases not matched to a gene: 5. CDR3 coding DNA: TGTGCCATCAGCGGGACAGAGGGTGGCTACACCTTC. Translated: CAISGTEGGYTF.

Turning to this clone: At one end, the junction sequence differs from germline, possibly due to a read error. The gene calls are TRBV2 and TRBJ2-7; 8 bases match TRBD2. CDR1 and CDR2 from the germline V gene are SNHLY and FYNNEI. The CDR3 is 15 amino acids. The CDR3 protein is CTSSGIAGPSYEQYF. In DNA, the CDR3 is TGTACCAGCAGTGGGATAGCGGGGCCCTCCTACGAGCAGTACTTC.

The chain carries TRBV18 and TRBJ2-1, with 7 bases lining up with TRBD1. The CDR3 has 15 residues. V shed 2 bases, J shed 9 bases, and the junction held 10 bases outside the gene matches. Germline V lookup: CDR1 KGHSH, CDR2 LQKENI. Here the CDR3 reads CASSPGSDRDGEQFF. The CDR3 coding sequence is TGTGCCAGCTCACCAGGGTCTGACAGGGACGGTGAGCAGTTCTTC.

V usage is TRBV7-9 and J usage is TRBJ1-2; D ambiguous. V lost 1 base to trimming and J lost 4 bases, with 13 bases between them. The CDR3 is 15 residues long. Looked up from germline, CDR1 is SEHNR and CDR2 is FQNEAQ (reference sequence). The CDR3 sequence: CASSLEGPGSYGYTF. The CDR3 DNA reads TGTGCCAGCAGCTTAGAAGGCCCGGGGTCCTATGGCTACACCTTC.

The chain employs TRBV7-3 and TRBJ1-4; D gene uncertain. CDR3 length: 13 amino acids. The ends were cut back, 5 bases at V and 11 bases at J, with 15 bases in the middle. Germline assignment: CDR1 SGHTA and CDR2 FQGTGA. For the CDR3, the DNA is TGTGCCAGCAGCCCAATTATTACTATGAAACTGTTTTTT. This gives the protein CASSPIITMKLFF.

The V call is TRBV27, the J call TRBJ1-5; 7 bases are shared with TRBD1. J was trimmed by 4 bases and V by 6 bases; bases with no gene match: 6. Per germline, CDR1 MNHEY and CDR2 SMNVEV (reference sequence). The CDR3 consists of 14 residues. Here the CDR3 reads CASRLSTGNQPQHF. CDR3 DNA sequence: TGTGCCAGCAGGCTCTCGACAGGGAATCAGCCCCAGCATTTT.

V is TRBV6-6 and J is TRBJ2-2, with 10 bases identical to TRBD1. The ends lost 5 bases at V and 5 bases at J; junction bases unmatched: 5. Germline V gene lookup returns CDR1 MNHNY and CDR2 SVGAGI (reference sequence). There are 15 residues in the CDR3. As DNA, the CDR3 is TGTGCCAGCAGTACAGACAGGGGGCTTACCGGGGAGCTGTTTTTT. Translated, it gives CASSTDRGLTGELFF.

This clone was counted between two and nine times. J is TRBJ1-1 and V is TRBV30; D call uncertain. Trimming shortened V by 0 bases and J by 0 bases, and 8 bases separated the two germline ends. The CDR3 extends over 14 amino acids. Germline CDR1 and CDR2: GTSNPN and SVGIG (reference sequence). The CDR3: CAWSVRGVNTEAFF. In DNA form, the CDR3 reads TGTGCCTGGAGTGTACGGGGAGTGAACACTGAAGCTTTCTTT.

This clone was counted only a few times. DNA of the CDR3: TGTGCCAGCAGTGAGAGACAGGGACCTACTTGGGTGCAGTACTTC. Translation: CASSERQGPTWVQYF. This chain links TRBV6-1 with TRBJ2-7; the match to TRBD1 covers 7 bases. Germline CDR1 reads MNHNS; CDR2 reads SASEGT. This CDR3 comprises 15 residues. The ends lost 3 bases at V and 9 bases at J; junction bases unmatched: 14.

The chain carries TRBV2 and TRBJ1-1, with 7 positions matching TRBD1. CDR1 is SNHLY and CDR2 is FYNNEI in the germline V gene. V shed 8 bases, J shed 6 bases, and the junction held 3 bases outside the gene matches. The CDR3 length is 11 residues. CDR3 sequence (DNA): TGTGCCAGCGGCAGGGGGGCTGAAGCTTTCTTT. It yields the protein CASGRGAEAFF.

In this sample, this clone turned up a few times. This chain uses TRBV7-2 with TRBJ2-7, with 11 positions matching TRBD1. J lost 4 bases, V lost 4 bases, and 9 bases had no gene match. Germline loops: CDR1 SGHTA, CDR2 FQGNSA. The CDR3 runs 16 residues. The CDR3 loop reads CASSSSPGQGGYEQYF. CDR3 sequence (DNA): TGTGCCAGCAGCTCCTCACCGGGACAGGGGGGTTACGAGCAGTACTTC.

This chain links TRBV9 with TRBJ2-2; TRBD1 is a possible D gene (6 bases). The germline gives CDR1 SGDLS, CDR2 YYNGEE. The CDR3 is made up of 15 amino acids. Trimming shortened V by 3 bases and J by 1 base, and 10 bases separated the two germline ends. CDR3 protein: CASSDQGLNTGELFF. CDR3 nucleotide sequence: TGTGCCAGCAGCGACCAGGGGTTGAACACCGGGGAGCTGTTTTTT.

This chain joins TRBV7-8 and TRBJ2-7, with D possibly being TRBD2 (6 bases). The CDR3 has 17 amino acids. Germline V gene data show CDR1 as SGHVS and CDR2 as FQNEAQ. V was trimmed by 5 bases and J by 2 bases, leaving 22 bases between them. The CDR3 protein is CASSTSRVGGSPYEQYF. CDR3 bases: TGTGCCAGCAGCACTTCAAGGGTCGGGGGTTCACCCTACGAGCAGTACTTC.

This clone was observed a few times. The rearrangement uses TRBV6-5 and TRBJ1-5; 10 bases agree with TRBD1. The CDR3 has 15 amino acids. Trimming removed 6 bases from V and 6 bases from J; junction bases left unmatched: 8. Germline values: CDR1 MNHEY, CDR2 SVGAGI. CDR3 in DNA: TGTGCCAGCAGCTATAGACAGGGGGCGGGTCAGCCCCAGCATTTT. It translates to CASSYRQGAGQPQHF.